The 10 T cell receptor beta chains below were found in one sample sequenced in a study of blood T cell repertoires in COVID-19. The table came from immunoSEQ multiplex PCR; TCRdb's copy has only in-frame clones and leaves some out. The top ten hold 4% to 4.5% of the sample, which has around 270,000 clones, 80% to 90% seen once. The sample was peripheral blood. The receptor source for this set is a man aged 55 to 70 with acute or convalescent COVID-19.

V usage is TRBV3-1 (or the pseudogene TRBV3-2) and J usage is TRBJ2-7; 10 bases are shared with TRBD2. The CDR3 sequence is 18 residues long. Germline CDR1 reads LGHDT; CDR2 reads YNNKEL (reference sequence). V gave up 0 bases and J gave up 1 base; unmatched junction bases: 9. This CDR3 is CASSQDVLAGARSYEQYF. In DNA, the CDR3 is TGTGCCAGCAGCCAAGATGTGCTAGCGGGAGCGAGATCCTACGAGCAGTACTTC.

This rearrangement joins TRBV6-5 to TRBJ2-7; 7 nucleotides agree with TRBD2. The CDR3 spans 16 residues. V lost 2 bases and J lost 5; bases outside the gene matches: 12. Per germline, CDR1 MNHEY and CDR2 SVGAGI. CDR3 residues: CASSYQEGGVTNEQYF. In DNA form, the CDR3 reads TGTGCCAGCAGTTACCAGGAGGGAGGGGTAACTAACGAGCAGTACTTC.

The CDR3: CASRGTGASYEQYF. Written as DNA, the CDR3 is TGTGCCAGCAGGGGGACAGGTGCATCCTACGAGCAGTACTTC. The chain links TRBV2 to TRBJ2-7, with 8 nucleotides matching TRBD1. The junction had 5 bases not matched to a gene; V was cut back by 6 bases and J by 1 base. This CDR3 region has 14 residues. CDR1 is SNHLY, CDR2 FYNNEI, per germline. The full variable domain, with the rest looked up from reference TRBV2 and TRBJ2-7, is EPEVTQTPSHQVTQMGQEVILRCVPISNHLYFYWYRQILGQKVEFLVSFYNNEISEKSEIFDDQFSVERPDGSNFTLKIRSTKLEDSAMYFCASRGTGASYEQYFGPGTRLTVT.

This rearrangement joins TRBV12-5 to TRBJ1-1, with D uncertain. V lost 6 bases and J lost 11, with 16 bases in between. The CDR3 totals 12 residues. Germline CDR1 reads LGHNT; CDR2 reads FRNRAP. CDR3 region: CASGPSRDRAFF. In DNA, the CDR3 is TGTGCTAGTGGCCCCTCACGGGATAGGGCTTTCTTT.

The chain recombines TRBV9 with TRBJ2-1; D gene ambiguous. V lost 0 bases, J lost 5 bases, and 12 bases lay in between. The length of the CDR3 is 15 residues. CDR1 and CDR2 (germline): SGDLS, YYNGEE. CDR3 protein: CASSVERQPNNEQFF. CDR3 nucleotide sequence: TGTGCCAGCAGCGTAGAACGACAACCCAACAATGAGCAGTTCTTC.

The chain carries TRBV5-8 and TRBJ2-7; 7 bases agree with TRBD1. The CDR3 loop spans 14 amino acids. Trimming at V came to 4 bases and at J to 5 bases, leaving 9 bases not matched to a gene. Germline assignment: CDR1 SGHTS and CDR2 YDEGEE. The CDR3 DNA is TGTGCCAGCAGCCACCGGGACAGATACCACGAGCAGTACTTC. Translation: CASSHRDRYHEQYF.

As to this clone: The same CDR3 can be traced to other DNA sequences in this sample. V is TRBV6-5 and J is TRBJ1-2, with 11 bases aligning to TRBD1. The CDR3 length is 16 residues. Germline CDR1 is MNHEY and CDR2 is SVGAGI. After removal of 0 bases from V and 4 bases from J, the junction contained 4 bases not matched to a gene. The CDR3: CASSYSRTGGGYGYTF. The CDR3 DNA follows: TGTGCCAGCAGTTACTCGAGGACAGGGGGCGGCTATGGCTACACCTTC.

The chain joins TRBV5-1 to TRBJ1-1, with D hard to call. The V gene's germline CDR1 is SGHRS and CDR2 YFSETQ. V gave up 0 bases and J gave up 6 bases, with 15 bases separating them. This CDR3 spans 15 amino acids. In DNA form, the CDR3 reads TGCGCCAGCAGCTTGGAAAGGAGGAGAGACGCTGAAGCTTTCTTT. Translating gives CASSLERRRDAEAFF.

This clone was observed a single time. The chain combines TRBV3-1 (or the pseudogene TRBV3-2) with TRBJ1-2; D possibly corresponds to TRBD1 (5 bases). Germline V CDR1 and CDR2: LGHDT, YNNKEL (reference sequence). V shed 4 bases and J shed 2 bases, with 14 bases lying between them. CDR3 length: 15 amino acids. The CDR3 is CASSRSLGLNYGYTF. DNA for the CDR3: TGTGCCAGCAGCCGTAGTTTGGGGCTCAACTATGGCTACACCTTC.

The chain couples TRBV2 to TRBJ1-4; D is ambiguous. Germline-derived CDR1 and CDR2 are SNHLY and FYNNEI. The CDR3 is 16 residues long. Trimming removed 0 bases from V and 7 bases from J, with 15 bases in between. DNA for the CDR3: TGTGCCAGCAGTGAAGCGCTTGGCGGGAGAGGTGAAAAACTGTTTTTT. It is translated as CASSEALGGRGEKLFF. The full variable domain, in which reference TRBV2 and TRBJ1-4 provide the parts outside the CDR3, is EPEVTQTPSHQVTQMGQEVILRCVPISNHLYFYWYRQILGQKVEFLVSFYNNEISEKSEIFDDQFSVERPDGSNFTLKIRSTKLEDSAMYFCASSEALGGRGEKLFFGSGTQLSVL.